This T cell receptor (beta chain) was found in a study of blood T cell repertoires in COVID-19. Method: immunoSEQ multiplex PCR; TCRdb's copy keeps in-frame clones and lacks some. The sample lists a few hundred thousand clones; roughly 84% were seen once. This clone was counted once. Sequenced material: peripheral blood. The clonotype comes from a woman aged 40 to 49 who had recovered from COVID-19.

The CDR3 protein is CASSPRSGAGETQYF. In DNA form, the CDR3 reads TGCGCCAGCAGCCCAAGGTCAGGGGCGGGAGAGACCCAGTACTTC. The rearrangement uses TRBV4-1 and TRBJ2-5; TRBD1 is a possible D gene (6 bases). V was cut by 4 bases and J by 4 bases, with 16 bases left in between. The CDR3 consists of 15 residues. Germline V gives CDR1 MGHRA, CDR2 YSYEKL.